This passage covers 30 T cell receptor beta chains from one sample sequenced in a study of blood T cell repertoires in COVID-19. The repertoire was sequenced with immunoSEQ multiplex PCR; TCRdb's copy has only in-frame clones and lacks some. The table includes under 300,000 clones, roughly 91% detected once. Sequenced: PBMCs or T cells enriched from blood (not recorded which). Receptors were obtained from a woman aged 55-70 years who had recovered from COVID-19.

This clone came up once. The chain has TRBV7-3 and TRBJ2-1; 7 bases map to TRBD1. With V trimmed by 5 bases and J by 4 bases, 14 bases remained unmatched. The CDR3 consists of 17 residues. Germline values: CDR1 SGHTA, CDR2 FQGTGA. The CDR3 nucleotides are TGTGCCAGCAGCCCCAGGGGGACAGCTTTCACGTACAATGAGCAGTTCTTC. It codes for CASSPRGTAFTYNEQFF.

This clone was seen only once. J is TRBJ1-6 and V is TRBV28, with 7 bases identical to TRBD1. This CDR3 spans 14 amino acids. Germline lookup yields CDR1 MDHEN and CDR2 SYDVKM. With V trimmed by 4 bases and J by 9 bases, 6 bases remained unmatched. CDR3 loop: CASSSLTGLSPLHF. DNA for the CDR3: TGTGCCAGCAGTTCTCTGACAGGGCTTTCACCCCTCCACTTT.

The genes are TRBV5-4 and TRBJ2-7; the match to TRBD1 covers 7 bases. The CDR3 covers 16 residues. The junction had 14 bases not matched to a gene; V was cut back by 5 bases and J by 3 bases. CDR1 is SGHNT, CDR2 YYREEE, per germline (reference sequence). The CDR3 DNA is TGTGCCAGCAGTAACCCCCTCCGGGACAGAAACTACGAGCAGTACTTC. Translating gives CASSNPLRDRNYEQYF.

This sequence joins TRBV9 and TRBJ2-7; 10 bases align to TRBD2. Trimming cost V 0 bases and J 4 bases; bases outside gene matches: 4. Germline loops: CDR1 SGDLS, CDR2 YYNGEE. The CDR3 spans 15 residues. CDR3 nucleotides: TGTGCCAGCAGCGTAGGGACTAGCGGCCAATACGAGCAGTACTTC. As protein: CASSVGTSGQYEQYF.

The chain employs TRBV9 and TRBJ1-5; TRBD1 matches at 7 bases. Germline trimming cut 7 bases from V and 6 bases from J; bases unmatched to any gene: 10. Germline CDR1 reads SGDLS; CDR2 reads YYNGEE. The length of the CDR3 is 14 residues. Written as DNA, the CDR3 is TGTGCCAGCTCTAGACAGGGCGGGGTTCAGCCCCAGCATTTT. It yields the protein CASSRQGGVQPQHF.

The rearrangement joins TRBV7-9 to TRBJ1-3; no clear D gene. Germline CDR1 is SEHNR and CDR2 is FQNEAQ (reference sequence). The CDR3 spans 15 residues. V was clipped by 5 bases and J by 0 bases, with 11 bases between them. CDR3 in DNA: TGTGCCAGCAGCGCTCAGGTTTCCTCTGGAAACACCATATATTTT. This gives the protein CASSAQVSSGNTIYF.

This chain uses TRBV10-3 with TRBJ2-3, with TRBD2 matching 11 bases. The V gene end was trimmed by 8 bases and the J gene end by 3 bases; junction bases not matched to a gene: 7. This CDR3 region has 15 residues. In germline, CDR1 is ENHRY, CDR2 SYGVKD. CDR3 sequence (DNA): TGTGCCATCCAGGTAGCGGGAGGGATAACAGATACGCAGTATTTT. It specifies CAIQVAGGITDTQYF.

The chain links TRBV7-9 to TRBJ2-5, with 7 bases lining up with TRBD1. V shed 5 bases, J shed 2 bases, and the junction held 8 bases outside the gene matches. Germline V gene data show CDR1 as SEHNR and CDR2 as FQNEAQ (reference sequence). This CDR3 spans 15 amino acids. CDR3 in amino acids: CASSPRDSYQETQYF. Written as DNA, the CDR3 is TGTGCCAGCAGCCCCCGGGACAGCTATCAAGAGACCCAGTACTTC. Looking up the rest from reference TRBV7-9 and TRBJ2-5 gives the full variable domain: DTGVSQNPRHKITKRGQNVTFRCDPISEHNRLYWYRQTLGQGPEFLTYFQNEAQLEKSRLLSDRFSAERPKGSFSTLEIQRTEQGDSAMYLCASSPRDSYQETQYFGPGTRLLVL.

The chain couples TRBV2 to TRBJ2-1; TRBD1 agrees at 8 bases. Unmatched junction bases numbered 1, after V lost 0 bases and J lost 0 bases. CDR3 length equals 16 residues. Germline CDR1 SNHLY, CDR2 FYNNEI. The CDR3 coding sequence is TGTGCCAGCAGTGAAGCGACAGGGGACTCCTACAATGAGCAGTTCTTC. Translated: CASSEATGDSYNEQFF.

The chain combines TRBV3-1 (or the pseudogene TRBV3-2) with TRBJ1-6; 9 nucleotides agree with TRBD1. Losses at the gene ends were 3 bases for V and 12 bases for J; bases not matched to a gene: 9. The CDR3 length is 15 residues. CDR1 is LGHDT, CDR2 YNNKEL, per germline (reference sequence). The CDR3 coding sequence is TGTGCCAGCAGCCAGGGGACAGGGTACCTTGGACCCCTCCACTTT. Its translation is CASSQGTGYLGPLHF.

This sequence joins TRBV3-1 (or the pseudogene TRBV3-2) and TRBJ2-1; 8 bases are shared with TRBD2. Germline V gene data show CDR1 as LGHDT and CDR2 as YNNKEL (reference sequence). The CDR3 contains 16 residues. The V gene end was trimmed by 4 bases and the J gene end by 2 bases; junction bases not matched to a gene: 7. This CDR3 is CASSPGLAVPYNEQFF. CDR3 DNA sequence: TGTGCCAGCAGCCCCGGACTAGCCGTTCCCTACAATGAGCAGTTCTTC.

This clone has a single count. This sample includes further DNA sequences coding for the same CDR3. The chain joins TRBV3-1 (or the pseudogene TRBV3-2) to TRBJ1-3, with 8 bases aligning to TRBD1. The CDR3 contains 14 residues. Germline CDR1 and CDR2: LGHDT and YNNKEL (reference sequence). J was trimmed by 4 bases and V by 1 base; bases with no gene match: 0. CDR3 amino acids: CASSQGTGGNTIYF. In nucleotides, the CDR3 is TGTGCCAGCAGCCAAGGGACAGGGGGAAACACCATATATTTT.

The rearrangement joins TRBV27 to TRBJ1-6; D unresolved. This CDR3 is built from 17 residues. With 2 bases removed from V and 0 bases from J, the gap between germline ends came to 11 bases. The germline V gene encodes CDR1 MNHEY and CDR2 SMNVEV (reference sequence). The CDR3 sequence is CASSLGGTFSYNSPLHF. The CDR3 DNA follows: TGTGCCAGCAGTTTAGGAGGCACCTTCTCCTATAATTCACCCCTCCACTTT.

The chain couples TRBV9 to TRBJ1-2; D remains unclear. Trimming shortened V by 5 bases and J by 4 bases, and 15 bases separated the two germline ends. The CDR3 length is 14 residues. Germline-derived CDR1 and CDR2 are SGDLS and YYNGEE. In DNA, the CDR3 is TGTGCCAGCAGTCCCGGGAGGGCGGTCTATGGCTACACCTTC. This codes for CASSPGRAVYGYTF.

The CDR3 sequence is CATSRDRLAGGTDTQYF. CDR3 nucleotides: TGTGCCACCAGCAGAGATCGACTAGCGGGTGGCACAGATACGCAGTATTTT. The chain employs TRBV15 and TRBJ2-3; 10 positions agree with TRBD2. V gave up 0 bases and J gave up 1 base; unmatched junction bases: 4. The length of the CDR3 is 17 residues. Germline CDR1 reads LNHNV; CDR2 reads YYDKDF (reference sequence).

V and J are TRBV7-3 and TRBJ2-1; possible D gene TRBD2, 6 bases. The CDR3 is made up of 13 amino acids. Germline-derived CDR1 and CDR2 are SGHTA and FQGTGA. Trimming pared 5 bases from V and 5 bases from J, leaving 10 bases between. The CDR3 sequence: CASSPWGDNEQFF. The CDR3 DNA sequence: TGTGCCAGCAGCCCCTGGGGGGACAATGAGCAGTTCTTC. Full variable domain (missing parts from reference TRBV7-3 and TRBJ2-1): GAGVSQTPSNKVTEKGKYVELRCDPISGHTALYWYRQSLGQGPEFLIYFQGTGAADDSGLPNDRFFAVRPEGSVSTLKIQRTERGDSAVYLCASSPWGDNEQFFGPGTRLTVL.

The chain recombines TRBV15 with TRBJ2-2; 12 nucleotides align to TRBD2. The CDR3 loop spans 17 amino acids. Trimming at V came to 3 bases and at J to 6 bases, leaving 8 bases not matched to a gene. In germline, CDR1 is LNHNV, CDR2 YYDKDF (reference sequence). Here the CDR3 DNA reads TGTGCCACCAGCAGGCCTAGACTAGCGGGAGTCCCCGGGGAGCTGTTTTTT. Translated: CATSRPRLAGVPGELFF.

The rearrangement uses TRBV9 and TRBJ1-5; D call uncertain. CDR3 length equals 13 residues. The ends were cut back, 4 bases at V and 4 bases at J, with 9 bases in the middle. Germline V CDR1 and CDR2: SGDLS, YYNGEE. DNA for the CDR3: TGTGCCAGCAGCCCAGACTGGAATCAGCCCCAGCATTTT. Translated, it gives CASSPDWNQPQHF.

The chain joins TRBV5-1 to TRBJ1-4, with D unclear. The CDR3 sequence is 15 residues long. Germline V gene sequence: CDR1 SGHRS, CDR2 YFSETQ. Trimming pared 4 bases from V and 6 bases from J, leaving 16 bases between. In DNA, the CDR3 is TGCGCCAGCAGCCTACAGACGGGAGGTTATGAAAAACTGTTTTTT. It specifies CASSLQTGGYEKLFF.

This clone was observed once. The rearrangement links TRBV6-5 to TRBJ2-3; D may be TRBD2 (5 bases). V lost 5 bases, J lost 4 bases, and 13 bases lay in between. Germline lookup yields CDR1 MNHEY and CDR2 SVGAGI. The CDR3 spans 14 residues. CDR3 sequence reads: CASSIRGVADTQYF. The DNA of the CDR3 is TGTGCCAGCAGTATTCGGGGAGTCGCAGATACGCAGTATTTT.

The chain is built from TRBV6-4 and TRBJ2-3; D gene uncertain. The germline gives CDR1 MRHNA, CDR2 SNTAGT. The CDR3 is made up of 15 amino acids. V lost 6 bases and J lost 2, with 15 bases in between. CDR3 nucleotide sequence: TGTGCCAGCAGCGCAACGCACTCATCCACAGATACGCAGTATTTT. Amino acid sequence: CASSATHSSTDTQYF.

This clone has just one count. The CDR3 region is CASSPEGGSHNEQFF. The CDR3 nucleotides read TGTGCCAGCAGTCCTGAAGGGGGTTCCCACAATGAGCAGTTCTTC. The V and J genes are TRBV7-9 and TRBJ2-1; maybe TRBD1 (6 bases). The length of the CDR3 is 15 residues. The V end lost 6 bases, the J end lost 5 bases, and 17 bases lay between the germline ends. Germline V lookup: CDR1 SEHNR, CDR2 FQNEAQ (reference sequence).

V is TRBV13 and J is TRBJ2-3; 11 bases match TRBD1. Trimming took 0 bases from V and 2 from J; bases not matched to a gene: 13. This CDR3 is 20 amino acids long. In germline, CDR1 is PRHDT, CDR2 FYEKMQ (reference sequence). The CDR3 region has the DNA TGTGCCAGCAGCTTAGGATATTGGGACAGGGGGTTTTCCTACACAGATACGCAGTATTTT. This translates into CASSLGYWDRGFSYTDTQYF.

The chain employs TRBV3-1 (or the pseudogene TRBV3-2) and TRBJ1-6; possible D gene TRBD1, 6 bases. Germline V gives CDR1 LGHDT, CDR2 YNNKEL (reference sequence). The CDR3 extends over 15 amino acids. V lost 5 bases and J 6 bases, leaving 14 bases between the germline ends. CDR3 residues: CASSTSGVGNSPLHF. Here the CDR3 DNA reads TGTGCCAGCAGCACGTCAGGGGTGGGTAATTCACCCCTCCACTTT.

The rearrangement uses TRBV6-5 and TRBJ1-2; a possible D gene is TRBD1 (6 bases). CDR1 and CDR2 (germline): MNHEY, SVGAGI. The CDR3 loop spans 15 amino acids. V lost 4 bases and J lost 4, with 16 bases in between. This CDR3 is CASSSRGGPLYGYTF. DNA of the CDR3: TGTGCCAGCAGTTCCCGGGGGGGGCCACTCTATGGCTACACCTTC.

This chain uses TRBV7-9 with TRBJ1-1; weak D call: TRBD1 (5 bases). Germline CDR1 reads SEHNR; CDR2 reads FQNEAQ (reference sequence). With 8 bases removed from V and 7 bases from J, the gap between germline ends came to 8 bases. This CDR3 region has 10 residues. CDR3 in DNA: TGTGCCAGCGTGGGACTTGAAGCTTTCTTT. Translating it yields CASVGLEAFF.

The CDR3 here is CASSESQGGGNSPLHF. The CDR3 DNA is TGCGCCAGCAGTGAGTCGCAAGGGGGTGGTAATTCACCCCTCCACTTT. This chain uses TRBV10-1 with TRBJ1-6; D possibly corresponds to TRBD1 (6 bases). The CDR3 runs to 16 residues. Trimming left V 0 bases short and J 6 bases short, with 12 bases between. The V gene's germline CDR1 is WNHNN and CDR2 SYGVQD (reference sequence).

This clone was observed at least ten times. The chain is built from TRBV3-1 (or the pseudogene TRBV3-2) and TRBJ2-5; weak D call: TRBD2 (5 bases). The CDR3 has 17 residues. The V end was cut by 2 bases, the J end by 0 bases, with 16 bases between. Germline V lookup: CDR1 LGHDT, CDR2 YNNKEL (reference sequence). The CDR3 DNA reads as TGTGCCAGCAGCCAAAAACTAGGCTCGAGCAACCAAGAGACCCAGTACTTC. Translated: CASSQKLGSSNQETQYF.

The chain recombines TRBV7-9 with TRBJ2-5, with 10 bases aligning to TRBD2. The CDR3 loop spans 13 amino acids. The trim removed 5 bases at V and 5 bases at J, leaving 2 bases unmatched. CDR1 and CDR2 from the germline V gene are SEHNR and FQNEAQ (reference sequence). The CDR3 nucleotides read TGTGCCAGCAGCCATAGCGGGAGGGAGACCCAGTACTTC. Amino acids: CASSHSGRETQYF.

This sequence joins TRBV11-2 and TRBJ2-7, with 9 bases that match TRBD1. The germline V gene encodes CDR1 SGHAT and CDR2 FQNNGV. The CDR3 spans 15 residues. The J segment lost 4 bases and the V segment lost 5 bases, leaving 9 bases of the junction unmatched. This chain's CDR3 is CASSIPGQGRYEQYF. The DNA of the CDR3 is TGTGCCAGCAGCATCCCGGGACAGGGACGGTACGAGCAGTACTTC.